The next 3 T cell receptor beta chains were all read from a single sample in a study of T cell responses to AZD1222 COVID-19 vaccine. Data came from immunoSEQ multiplex PCR; TCRdb stores just in-frame clones and leaves some out. The repertoire includes 140,000 to 150,000 clones, 85% to 95% of them detected once, and 1.5% to 2% sits in the top ten. Sequencing was performed on peripheral blood, taken on day 0 of AZD1222 vaccination. These receptors were obtained from an adult in good health.

The rearrangement uses TRBV3-1 (or the pseudogene TRBV3-2) and TRBJ1-1; unclear D gene. Between the trimmed V and J ends, which lost 1 base and 4 bases, there was a span of 7 bases. Germline CDR1 is LGHDT and CDR2 is YNNKEL (reference sequence). CDR3 length: 13 residues. The CDR3 DNA follows: TGTGCCAGCAGCCAAGTGGGGTCCACTGAAGCTTTCTTT. It translates to CASSQVGSTEAFF.

This sequence joins TRBV27 and TRBJ1-5, with D unclear. The CDR3 runs 16 residues. Germline V gene sequence: CDR1 MNHEY, CDR2 SMNVEV (reference sequence). V shed 6 bases and J shed 3 bases, with 18 bases lying between them. CDR3 nucleotides: TGTGCCAGCAGGGCAACGGGCCTACCCCACAATCAGCCCCAGCATTTT. It yields the protein CASRATGLPHNQPQHF.

V usage is TRBV7-9 and J usage is TRBJ2-2, with TRBD1 matching over 9 bases. J lost 3 bases, V lost 2 bases, and 7 bases had no gene match. Germline V gives CDR1 SEHNR, CDR2 FQNEAQ (reference sequence). The CDR3 loop spans 17 amino acids. The CDR3 nucleotides read TGTGCCAGCAGCTTACCGACGACAGGGGGGGACACCGGGGAGCTGTTTTTT. Translation gives CASSLPTTGGDTGELFF.